This TCR beta chain was identified in a study of cytomegalovirus exposure and HLA in healthy donors. Study-level points and caveats: In a later analysis, an Asian-associated ancestry cluster reportedly showed fewer N-insertions than the roughly 710-donor mean.

Germline CDR1 SGHDT, CDR2 YYEEEE. The CDR3 is 13 residues long. V was cut by 2 bases and J by 4 bases, with 6 bases left in between. Primers for the PCR totalled 60 Vbeta and 13 Jbeta. The repertoire was sequenced with immunoSEQ multiplex PCR; TCRdb's copy has only in-frame clones and lacks some. The table lists 170,000 or so clones, around 80% of them singletons. On this clone itself: Its target is not known.

This receptor was taken from a man between 18 and 29 years old in good health and CMV-seronegative. V and J are TRBV5-6 and TRBJ2-2, with D hard to call. The source material was PBMCs. CDR3 bases: TGTGCCAGCAGCTTTAGCCCCACCGGGGAGCTGTTTTTT. This sequence encodes CASSFSPTGELFF.